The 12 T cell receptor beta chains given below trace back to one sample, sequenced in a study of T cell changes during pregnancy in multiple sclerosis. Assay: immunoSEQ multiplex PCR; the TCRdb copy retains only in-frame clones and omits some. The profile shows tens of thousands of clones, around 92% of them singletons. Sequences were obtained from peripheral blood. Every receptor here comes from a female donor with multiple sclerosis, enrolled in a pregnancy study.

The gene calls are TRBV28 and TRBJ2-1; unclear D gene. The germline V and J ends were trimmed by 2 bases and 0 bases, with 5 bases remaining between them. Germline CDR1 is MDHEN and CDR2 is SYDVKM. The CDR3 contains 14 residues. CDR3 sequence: CASSLRGSYNEQFF. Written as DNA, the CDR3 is TGTGCCAGCAGTTTAAGAGGCTCCTACAATGAGCAGTTCTTC.

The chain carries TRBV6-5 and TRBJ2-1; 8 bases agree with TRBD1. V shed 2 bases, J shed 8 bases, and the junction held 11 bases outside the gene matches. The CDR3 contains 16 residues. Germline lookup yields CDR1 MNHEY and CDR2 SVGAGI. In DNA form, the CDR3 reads TGTGCCAGCAGTTACGTCAGTAGCGCAGGGGGCCATGAGCAGTTCTTC. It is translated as CASSYVSSAGGHEQFF.

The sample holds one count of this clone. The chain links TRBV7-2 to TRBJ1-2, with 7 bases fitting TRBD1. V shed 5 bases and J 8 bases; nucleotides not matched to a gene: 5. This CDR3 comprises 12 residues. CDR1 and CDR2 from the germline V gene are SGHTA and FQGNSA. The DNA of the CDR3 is TGTGCCAGCAGCCTTCGACAGGGAGGCTACACCTTC. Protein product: CASSLRQGGYTF.

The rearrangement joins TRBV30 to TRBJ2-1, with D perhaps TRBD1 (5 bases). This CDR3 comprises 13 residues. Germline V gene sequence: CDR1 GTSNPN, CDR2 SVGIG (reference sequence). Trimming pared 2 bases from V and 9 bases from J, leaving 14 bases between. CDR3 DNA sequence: TGTGCCTGGAGTCTATCCCAGGGCGCTGAGCAGTTCTTC. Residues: CAWSLSQGAEQFF.

CDR3 sequence: CASSGQGFLGEQYF. CDR3 bases: TGTGCCAGCAGTGGACAGGGGTTTCTCGGCGAGCAGTACTTC. The rearrangement joins TRBV2 to TRBJ2-7; 8 bases map to TRBD1. The CDR3 totals 14 residues. Germline V gene lookup returns CDR1 SNHLY and CDR2 FYNNEI. Trimming cost V 4 bases and J 6 bases; bases outside gene matches: 8.

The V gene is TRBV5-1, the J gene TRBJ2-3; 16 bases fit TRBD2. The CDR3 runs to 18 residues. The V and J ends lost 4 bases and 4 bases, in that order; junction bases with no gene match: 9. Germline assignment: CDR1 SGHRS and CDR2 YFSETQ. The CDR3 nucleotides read TGCGCCAGCAGCACCGGGACTAGCGGGAGGGCAGGTTCAGATACGCAGTATTTT. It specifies CASSTGTSGRAGSDTQYF.

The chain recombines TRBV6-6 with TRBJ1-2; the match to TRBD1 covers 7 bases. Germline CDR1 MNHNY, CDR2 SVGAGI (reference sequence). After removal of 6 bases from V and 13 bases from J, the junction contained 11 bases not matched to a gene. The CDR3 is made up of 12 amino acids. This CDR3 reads CASRPNRGPATF. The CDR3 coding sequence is TGTGCCAGCAGGCCCAACAGGGGCCCAGCCACCTTC.

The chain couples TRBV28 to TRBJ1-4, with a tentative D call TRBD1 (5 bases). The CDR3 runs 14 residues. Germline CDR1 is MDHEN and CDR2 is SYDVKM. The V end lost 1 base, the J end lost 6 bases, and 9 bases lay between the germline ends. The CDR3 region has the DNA TGTGCCAGCAGTTTATTCTGGGGCCATGAAAAACTGTTTTTT. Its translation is CASSLFWGHEKLFF.

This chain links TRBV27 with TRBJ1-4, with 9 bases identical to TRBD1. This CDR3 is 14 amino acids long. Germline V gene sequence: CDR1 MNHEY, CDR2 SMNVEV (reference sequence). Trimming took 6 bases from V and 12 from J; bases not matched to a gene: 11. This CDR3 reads CASSPGQGASELFF. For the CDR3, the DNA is TGTGCCAGCAGCCCGGGACAGGGTGCGTCGGAACTGTTTTTT.

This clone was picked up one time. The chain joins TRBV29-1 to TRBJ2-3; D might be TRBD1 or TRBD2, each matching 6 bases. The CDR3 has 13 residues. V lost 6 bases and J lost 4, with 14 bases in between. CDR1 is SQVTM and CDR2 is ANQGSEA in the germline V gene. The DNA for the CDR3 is TGCAGCGTGCAGGGGAGGTTCGCAGATACGCAGTATTTT. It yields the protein CSVQGRFADTQYF.

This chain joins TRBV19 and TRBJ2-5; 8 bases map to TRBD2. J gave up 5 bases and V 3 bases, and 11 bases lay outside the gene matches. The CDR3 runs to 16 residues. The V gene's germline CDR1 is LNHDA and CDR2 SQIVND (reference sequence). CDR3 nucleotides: TGTGCCAGTAGTATTTTCGGGAGGGAGGACGTGGAGACCCAGTACTTC. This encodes CASSIFGREDVETQYF.

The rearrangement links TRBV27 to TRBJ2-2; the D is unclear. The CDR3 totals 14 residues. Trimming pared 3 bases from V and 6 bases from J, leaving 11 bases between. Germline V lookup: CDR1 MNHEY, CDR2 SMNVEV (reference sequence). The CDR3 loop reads CASSFSYGPGELFF. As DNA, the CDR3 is TGTGCCAGCAGTTTCTCCTACGGACCCGGGGAGCTGTTTTTT.